These T cell receptor beta chains were read from a single sample in a study of cytomegalovirus exposure and HLA in healthy donors. Sequencing was performed with immunoSEQ multiplex PCR; in TCRdb, only in-frame clones are kept and a portion is missing. The sample lists 97,000 or so clones, roughly 80% seen once, with 2.5% to 3% in the top ten. The sequenced material came from PBMCs. The receptors originated from a man aged 40-49 years in good health and CMV-seronegative. The CDR3 runs from the conserved cysteine through the conserved F or W. D genes are given only for firm matches. Clone size, where shown, is once, few, many, or a class for clones that have expanded.

D gene	V gene	clone size	J gene	CDR3 protein	CDR3 DNA
.	TRBV6-5	few	TRBJ1-1	CASSYPGGNTEAFF	TGTGCCAGCAGTTACCCGGGTGGGAACACTGAAGCTTTCTTT
TRBD2	TRBV19	.	TRBJ2-1	CASSIHPSGGYNEQFF	TGTGCCAGTAGTATCCACCCTAGCGGGGGGTACAATGAGCAGTTCTTC
TRBD1	TRBV11-2	once	TRBJ2-3	CASSHRQGRLYFTDTQYF	TGTGCCAGCAGCCATCGACAGGGCCGTCTTTATTTCACAGATACGCAGTATTTT
.	TRBV10-3	once	TRBJ1-1	CAISDGGNTEAFF	TGTGCCATCAGTGACGGGGGGAACACTGAAGCTTTCTTT
TRBD1	TRBV6-5	.	TRBJ1-6	CASSRDRGPNSPLHF	TGTGCCAGCAGTCGGGACAGGGGTCCTAATTCACCCCTCCACTTT
.	TRBV5-4	.	TRBJ2-3	CASSLAGVDTQYF	TGTGCCAGCAGCTTGGCCGGGGTAGATACGCAGTATTTT
.	TRBV9	.	TRBJ1-6	CASSGSSYNSPLHF	TGTGCCAGCAGCGGGAGCTCCTATAATTCACCCCTCCACTTT
.	TRBV5-1	.	TRBJ1-4	CASSLEGGVTNEKLFF	TGCGCCAGCAGCTTGGAGGGCGGGGTTACTAATGAAAAACTGTTTTTT
.	TRBV5-1	.	TRBJ2-5	CASSLHTPYQETQYF	TGCGCCAGCAGCTTACATACCCCGTACCAAGAGACCCAGTACTTC
.	TRBV5-5	.	TRBJ2-3	CASSLTGYIDTQYF	TGTGCCAGCAGCCTGACCGGGTACATAGATACGCAGTATTTT
TRBD2	TRBV6-6	.	TRBJ2-3	CASTIAGSVAGTQYF	TGTGCCAGCACCATAGCGGGGAGTGTCGCAGGTACGCAGTATTTT
TRBD1	TRBV6-6	few	TRBJ2-7	CASSQGAGSYEQYF	TGTGCCAGCTCACAGGGGGCGGGTTCCTACGAGCAGTACTTC
.	TRBV9	.	TRBJ2-2	CASSSGDNTGELFF	TGTGCCAGCAGCTCGGGGGATAACACCGGGGAGCTGTTTTTT
.	TRBV7-2	.	TRBJ2-3	CASSLAFTDTQYF	TGTGCCAGCAGCTTAGCCTTCACAGATACGCAGTATTTT
.	TRBV7-8	.	TRBJ2-2	CASRREAELFF	TGTGCCAGCCGCCGTGAGGCGGAGCTGTTTTTT
.	TRBV18	.	TRBJ1-1	CASSPGGAANTEAFF	TGTGCCAGCTCACCGGGCGGGGCGGCGAACACTGAAGCTTTCTTT
TRBD2	TRBV2	.	TRBJ2-5	CASSVFRVGGAQETQYF	TGTGCCAGCAGTGTCTTCAGGGTCGGGGGGGCTCAAGAGACCCAGTACTTC
.	TRBV4-2	.	TRBJ2-3	CASSRAGTRARTDTQYF	TGTGCCAGCAGCCGGGCCGGTACTAGGGCGCGGACAGATACGCAGTATTTT